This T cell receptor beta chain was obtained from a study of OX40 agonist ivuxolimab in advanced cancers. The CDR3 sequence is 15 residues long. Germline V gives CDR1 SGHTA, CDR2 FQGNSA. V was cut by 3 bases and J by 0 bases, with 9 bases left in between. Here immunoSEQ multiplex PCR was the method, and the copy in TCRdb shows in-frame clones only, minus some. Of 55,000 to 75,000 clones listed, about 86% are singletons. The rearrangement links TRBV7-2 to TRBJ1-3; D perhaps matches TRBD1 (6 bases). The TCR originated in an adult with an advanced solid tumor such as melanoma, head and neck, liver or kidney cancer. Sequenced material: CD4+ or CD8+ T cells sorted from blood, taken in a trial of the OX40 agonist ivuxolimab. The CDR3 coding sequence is TGTGCCAGCAGCTTTGACAGGAGCTCTGGAAACACCATATATTTT. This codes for CASSFDRSSGNTIYF.